This paragraph covers one TCR beta chain sequence. The entry originates in a study of blood T cell repertoires in COVID-19. Study at large: Italy, Spain and the United States were the sources of the convalescent and acute COVID-19 samples. From T cells, B-cell-depleted T cells, or PBMCs came the material, which was cDNA or gDNA.

Original analysis: Estimation of nucleated cell counts was performed using reference gene primer amplification. Sequencing was performed with immunoSEQ multiplex PCR; in TCRdb, only in-frame clones are kept and a portion is missing. That table is the source of V, J and clone size, and D and trimming were worked out from the DNA. The sample shows about 140,000 clones, approximately 84% of them seen only once. CDR1 and CDR2 from the germline V gene are SGHRS and YFSETQ. CDR3 length equals 15 residues. J was trimmed by 8 bases and V by 3 bases; bases with no gene match: 4. The chain links TRBV5-1 to TRBJ2-1; 14 bases are shared with TRBD2. The sample consisted of peripheral blood. This receptor was obtained from a woman in her sixties or seventies with acute or convalescent COVID-19. The CDR3 coding sequence is TGCGCCAGCAGCTCCGGGACTAGCGGGAGCGATGAGCAGTTCTTC. As protein: CASSSGTSGSDEQFF.